The clone carrying this T cell receptor beta chain was counted only a few times. Patient tissue came from resections in Japan or China, 2014–2017. Measured with immunoSEQ multiplex PCR; TCRdb has only the in-frame clones, and not every one. The repertoire includes about 8,200 clones, about 84% of them detected once, and approximately 7.7% sits in the top ten. The data derive from a study of immune evolution from preneoplasia to lung adenocarcinoma. The germline V gene has CDR1 LGHNA and CDR2 YNFKEQ. Trimming removed 4 bases at V and 4 bases at J, with 13 bases between. The CDR3 is 14 residues long. The sequence was obtained from a person aged 65 to 79 with lung adenocarcinoma. This chain joins TRBV4-2 and TRBJ1-1, with D unresolved. The sequencing sample was made of FFPE adjacent normal lung tissue. The CDR3 reads CASSPGGRSTEAFF. The CDR3 nucleotides read TGTGCCAGCAGCCCGGGAGGTAGGAGCACTGAAGCTTTCTTT.